Following are 26 T cell receptor beta chains from one sample sequenced in a study of cytomegalovirus exposure and HLA in healthy donors. Primers included in the PCR were 60 Vbeta and 13 Jbeta primers. Assay used: immunoSEQ multiplex PCR; TCRdb lists only in-frame clones, some missing. The sample holds tens of thousands of clones, 71% seen once. Sample: PBMCs. These receptors all come from a man in his forties or fifties in good health and CMV-seropositive.

The V and J genes are TRBV18 and TRBJ2-3; D might be TRBD2 (6 bases). Per germline, CDR1 KGHSH and CDR2 LQKENI. The V gene lost 3 bases and the J gene lost 5 bases, with 9 bases spanning the gap. This CDR3 is built from 13 residues. CDR3 coding DNA: TGTGCCAGCTCACCGGTGGGAGGAGATACGCAGTATTTT. Residues: CASSPVGGDTQYF.

The V and J genes are TRBV7-9 and TRBJ2-1, with TRBD2 matching 12 bases. The CDR3 extends over 16 amino acids. V trimming: 2 bases; J trimming: 5 bases; junction bases outside the gene matches: 4. Germline loops: CDR1 SEHNR, CDR2 FQNEAQ (reference sequence). CDR3: CASSLILAGGNNEQFF. The DNA of the CDR3 is TGTGCCAGCAGCTTAATACTAGCGGGGGGCAACAATGAGCAGTTCTTC. Supplemented by reference TRBV7-9 and TRBJ2-1, the full variable domain reads DTGVSQNPRHKITKRGQNVTFRCDPISEHNRLYWYRQTLGQGPEFLTYFQNEAQLEKSRLLSDRFSAERPKGSFSTLEIQRTEQGDSAMYLCASSLILAGGNNEQFFGPGTRLTVL.

This clone was picked up a small number of times. This chain joins TRBV4-3 and TRBJ2-7; D possibly corresponds to TRBD2 (7 bases). This CDR3 spans 16 amino acids. CDR1 and CDR2 (germline): LGHNA, YSLEER. The V gene lost 0 bases and the J gene lost 0 bases, with 12 bases spanning the gap. The CDR3 loop is CASSQDDRGASYEQYF. The CDR3 DNA reads as TGCGCCAGCAGCCAAGATGATCGGGGGGCCTCCTACGAGCAGTACTTC.

Here the CDR3 reads CASSPDRGYNEQFF. The CDR3, as DNA: TGTGCCAGCAGTCCAGACAGGGGGTACAATGAGCAGTTCTTC. The chain employs TRBV27 and TRBJ2-1; 9 bases map to TRBD1. Germline V gene data show CDR1 as MNHEY and CDR2 as SMNVEV (reference sequence). The CDR3 runs to 14 residues. The V and J ends lost 5 bases and 4 bases, in that order; junction bases with no gene match: 3.

V gene TRBV15 combines with J gene TRBJ2-3; D perhaps matches TRBD2 (5 bases). The CDR3 has 16 residues. Trimming cost V 3 bases and J 5 bases, with 18 bases left between them. Per germline, CDR1 LNHNV and CDR2 YYDKDF (reference sequence). CDR3 sequence (DNA): TGTGCCACCAGCAGGGGGAACGAGGGCACAAAAGATACGCAGTATTTT. Its translation is CATSRGNEGTKDTQYF.

The chain combines TRBV6-5 with TRBJ2-3; 8 bases map to TRBD1. CDR3 length equals 15 residues. Unmatched junction bases numbered 3, after V lost 3 bases and J lost 1 base. Germline loops: CDR1 MNHEY, CDR2 SVGAGI. The CDR3 sequence: CASSYADRGTDTQYF. The CDR3 DNA follows: TGTGCCAGCAGTTATGCGGACAGGGGCACAGATACGCAGTATTTT.

The CDR3 spells CARVPGQGSTNYGYTF. The CDR3 DNA sequence: TGTGCCAGGGTACCGGGACAGGGGAGTACTAACTATGGCTACACCTTC. V gene TRBV2 combines with J gene TRBJ1-2; 10 bases align to TRBD1. Germline CDR1 reads SNHLY; CDR2 reads FYNNEI. The V and J ends lost 9 bases and 0 bases, in that order; junction bases with no gene match: 10. The CDR3 covers 16 residues.

This clone was seen just once. The chain joins TRBV10-1 to TRBJ1-5, with 7 bases identical to TRBD1. J lost 0 bases, V lost 7 bases, and 9 bases had no gene match. From germline, CDR1 is WNHNN and CDR2 SYGVQD (reference sequence). This CDR3 comprises 16 residues. CDR3 amino acids: CASTPETGYSNQPQHF. CDR3 DNA sequence: TGCGCCAGCACGCCCGAGACAGGGTATAGCAATCAGCCCCAGCATTTT.

This clone was counted a few times. The gene calls are TRBV29-1 and TRBJ2-1; TRBD1 aligns across 8 bases. Germline CDR1 SQVTM, CDR2 ANQGSEA. V shed 5 bases, J shed 8 bases, and the junction held 11 bases outside the gene matches. The CDR3 length is 14 residues. The CDR3 sequence: CSVNQGAFIHEQFF. The CDR3 DNA follows: TGCAGCGTTAACCAGGGGGCGTTTATCCATGAGCAGTTCTTC.

This sequence joins TRBV29-1 and TRBJ2-2; D is ambiguous. The CDR3 is made up of 11 amino acids. Germline CDR1 and CDR2: SQVTM and ANQGSEA. Deletions cut 8 bases from V and 10 bases from J, with 14 bases between. Here the CDR3 reads CSTNESMELFF. In DNA, the CDR3 is TGCAGCACTAATGAGAGTATGGAGCTGTTTTTT.

V gene TRBV27 combines with J gene TRBJ1-4; D is ambiguous. Trimming removed 6 bases from V and 0 bases from J, with 11 bases in between. The length of the CDR3 is 15 residues. Germline loops: CDR1 MNHEY, CDR2 SMNVEV (reference sequence). The CDR3 DNA sequence: TGTGCCAGCAGGGGCCGGTCGTCAACTAATGAAAAACTGTTTTTT. Protein product: CASRGRSSTNEKLFF.

The chain recombines TRBV5-4 with TRBJ2-2, with a weak D call TRBD1 (6 bases). The length of the CDR3 is 15 residues. Germline lookup yields CDR1 SGHNT and CDR2 YYREEE (reference sequence). The V end lost 0 bases, the J end lost 3 bases, and 9 bases lay between the germline ends. CDR3 in DNA: TGTGCCAGCAGCTTGGACAGGGTTGACACCGGGGAGCTGTTTTTT. As protein: CASSLDRVDTGELFF.

V gene TRBV6-5 combines with J gene TRBJ2-1; TRBD2 matches 9 bases. The junction had 6 bases not matched to a gene; V was cut back by 6 bases and J by 3 bases. In germline, CDR1 is MNHEY, CDR2 SVGAGI. The CDR3 is made up of 15 amino acids. CDR3 protein: CASRLAGASYNEQFF. In DNA form, the CDR3 reads TGTGCCAGCAGATTAGCGGGAGCAAGCTACAATGAGCAGTTCTTC.

As to this clone: This CDR3 is also generated by other DNA sequences in the sample. The gene calls are TRBV5-1 and TRBJ1-2, with D possibly being TRBD1 (5 bases). CDR3 length: 13 amino acids. V lost 0 bases and J lost 6, with 9 bases in between. Germline V lookup: CDR1 SGHRS, CDR2 YFSETQ. The CDR3 loop is CASSLGGLDGYTF. The CDR3, as DNA: TGCGCCAGCAGCTTGGGGGGACTTGATGGCTACACCTTC.

The gene calls are TRBV27 and TRBJ1-1, with 8 bases that match TRBD1. V shed 6 bases and J 4 bases; nucleotides not matched to a gene: 7. Germline V gene data show CDR1 as MNHEY and CDR2 as SMNVEV (reference sequence). The CDR3 sequence is 14 residues long. This chain's CDR3 is CASRRGTGGTEAFF. In nucleotides, the CDR3 is TGTGCCAGCAGGCGCGGTACAGGGGGCACTGAAGCTTTCTTT.

The chain couples TRBV19 to TRBJ1-3; TRBD1 is a possible D gene (5 bases). The CDR3 loop spans 13 amino acids. Deletions cut 9 bases from V and 3 bases from J, with 12 bases between. Looked up from germline, CDR1 is LNHDA and CDR2 is SQIVND (reference sequence). Here the CDR3 DNA reads TGTGCCAGCTCCTGGGGCAGTGGAAACACCATATATTTT. It yields the protein CASSWGSGNTIYF.

The CDR3 bases are TGTGCCAGCAGCTTAGTCGGCCCTCAGGTTCTGACGCCCTACGAGCAGTACTTC. Protein sequence: CASSLVGPQVLTPYEQYF. J is TRBJ2-7 and V is TRBV7-2; the D is unclear. Deletions cut 1 base from V and 2 bases from J, with 21 bases between. The CDR3 is 18 amino acids. In germline, CDR1 is SGHTA, CDR2 FQGNSA.

CDR3 nucleotides: TGCAGCGGGGAGGAGGGCACAGATACGCAGTATTTT. It yields the protein CSGEEGTDTQYF. The genes are TRBV29-1 and TRBJ2-3; D perhaps matches TRBD2 (6 bases). Germline V gene lookup returns CDR1 SQVTM and CDR2 ANQGSEA. V was cut by 7 bases and J by 1 base, with 9 bases left in between. The CDR3 runs 12 residues.

The chain has TRBV27 and TRBJ2-7; possible D gene TRBD1, 6 bases. The CDR3 extends over 14 amino acids. The V and J ends lost 3 bases and 6 bases respectively, with 15 bases between them. Germline V gene data show CDR1 as MNHEY and CDR2 as SMNVEV (reference sequence). The DNA of the CDR3 is TGTGCCAGCAGTTTGATGGACAGCCGGAGCGAGCAGTACTTC. Amino acid sequence: CASSLMDSRSEQYF.

This clone occurred a few times. This chain links TRBV30 with TRBJ1-4; a possible D gene is TRBD1 (5 bases). Trimming took off 7 bases at V and 4 bases at J, with 16 bases between the two ends. Per the germline V gene, CDR1 is GTSNPN and CDR2 is SVGIG (reference sequence). The CDR3 sequence is 14 residues long. The CDR3 nucleotides are TGTGCCTCGACTCGGGGACTAAGTAATGAAAAACTGTTTTTT. It specifies CASTRGLSNEKLFF.

V and J are TRBV5-4 and TRBJ1-1; TRBD1 matches 11 bases. The CDR3 has 14 residues. V lost 4 bases to trimming and J lost 5 bases; unmatched junction nucleotides: 4. Germline lookup yields CDR1 SGHNT and CDR2 YYREEE (reference sequence). The DNA of the CDR3 is TGTGCCAGCAGCGGGGGACAGGGGGGTACTGAAGCTTTCTTT. The encoded protein is CASSGGQGGTEAFF.

This chain uses TRBV6-5 with TRBJ2-1; 9 bases match TRBD2. Germline assignment: CDR1 MNHEY and CDR2 SVGAGI. This CDR3 has 16 residues. V was pared by 2 bases and J by 1 base, with 3 bases of the junction left unmatched. The CDR3 region has the DNA TGTGCCAGCAGTTACCTTAGCGGGGGTTCCTACAATGAGCAGTTCTTC. Protein: CASSYLSGGSYNEQFF.

The chain has TRBV10-3 and TRBJ1-2; D possibly corresponds to TRBD1 (6 bases). The CDR3 runs 12 residues. Between the trimmed V and J ends, which lost 4 bases and 8 bases, there was a span of 11 bases. Germline CDR1 ENHRY, CDR2 SYGVKD. CDR3 coding DNA: TGTGCCATCAGTGCAGGGGCAGGGGGCTACACCTTC. Amino acid sequence: CAISAGAGGYTF.

V usage is TRBV29-1 and J usage is TRBJ1-2; 7 bases line up with TRBD1. The CDR3 is 15 amino acids. J gave up 1 base and V 4 bases, and 9 bases lay outside the gene matches. CDR1 is SQVTM and CDR2 is ANQGSEA in the germline V gene. The CDR3 loop is CSVGLQGLLNYGYTF. DNA for the CDR3: TGCAGCGTTGGCCTACAGGGGCTCCTTAACTATGGCTACACCTTC. The variable domain in full, with the rest retrieved from reference TRBV29-1 and TRBJ1-2, is SAVISQKPSRDICQRGTSLTIQCQVDSQVTMMFWYRQQPGQSLTLIATANQGSEATYESGFVIDKFPISRPNLTFSTLTVSNMSPEDSSIYLCSVGLQGLLNYGYTFGSGTRLTVV.

V and J are TRBV6-5 and TRBJ1-4, with 10 bases that match TRBD1. The CDR3 loop spans 15 amino acids. From germline, CDR1 is MNHEY and CDR2 SVGAGI. Trimming removed 5 bases from V and 5 bases from J; junction bases left unmatched: 5. The CDR3 nucleotides read TGTGCCAGCAGTCTGGTGACAGGGGGCAATGAAAAACTGTTTTTT. Translated, it gives CASSLVTGGNEKLFF.

This clone was recorded only once. The chain links TRBV10-3 to TRBJ2-1; TRBD1 might be the D (6 bases). Germline values: CDR1 ENHRY, CDR2 SYGVKD. This CDR3 region has 16 residues. V was pared by 6 bases and J by 1 base, with 16 bases between. CDR3 sequence reads: CAISTLRDTSYNEQFF. Here the CDR3 DNA reads TGTGCCATCAGCACCCTCCGGGACACTTCCTACAATGAGCAGTTCTTC.